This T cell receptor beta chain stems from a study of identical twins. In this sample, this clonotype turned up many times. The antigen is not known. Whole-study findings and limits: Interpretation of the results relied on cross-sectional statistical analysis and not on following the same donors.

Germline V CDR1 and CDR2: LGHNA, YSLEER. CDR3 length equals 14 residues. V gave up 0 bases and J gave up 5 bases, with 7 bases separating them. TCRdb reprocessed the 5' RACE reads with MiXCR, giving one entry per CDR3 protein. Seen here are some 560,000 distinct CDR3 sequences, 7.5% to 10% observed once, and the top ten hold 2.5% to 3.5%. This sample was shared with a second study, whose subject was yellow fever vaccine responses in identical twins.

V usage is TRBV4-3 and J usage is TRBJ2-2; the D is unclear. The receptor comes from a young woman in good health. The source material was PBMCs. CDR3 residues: CASSQDPRTGELFF. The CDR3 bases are TGCGCCAGCAGCCAAGATCCACGAACCGGGGAGCTGTTTTTT.